This T cell receptor (beta chain) was captured in a study of blood T cell repertoires in COVID-19. Study-wide context: Samples of COVID-19 (acute and convalescent) were obtained from the United States, Italy and Spain. T cells, B-cell-depleted T cells, or PBMCs supplied cDNA or gDNA.

Original processing notes: Amplification of reference gene primers provided the estimated nucleated cell counts. Data came from immunoSEQ multiplex PCR; TCRdb stores just in-frame clones and leaves some out. V and J calls and clone size are those listed in that table; D and trimming were worked out from the DNA. This sample has over 300,000 clones; around 86% occur once, and the top ten carry around 1.7%. V gave up 1 base and J gave up 10 bases, with 6 bases separating them. Per the germline V gene, CDR1 is SGHKS and CDR2 is YYEKEE (reference sequence). CDR3 length: 11 amino acids. The sequence came from a woman in her forties or fifties with acute or convalescent COVID-19. The sequencing input was peripheral blood. The J gene is TRBJ2-1, the V gene TRBV5-5; no clear D gene. CDR3 amino acids: CASSLLTEQFF. The CDR3 DNA reads TGTGCCAGCAGCTTGTTGACAGAGCAGTTCTTC.